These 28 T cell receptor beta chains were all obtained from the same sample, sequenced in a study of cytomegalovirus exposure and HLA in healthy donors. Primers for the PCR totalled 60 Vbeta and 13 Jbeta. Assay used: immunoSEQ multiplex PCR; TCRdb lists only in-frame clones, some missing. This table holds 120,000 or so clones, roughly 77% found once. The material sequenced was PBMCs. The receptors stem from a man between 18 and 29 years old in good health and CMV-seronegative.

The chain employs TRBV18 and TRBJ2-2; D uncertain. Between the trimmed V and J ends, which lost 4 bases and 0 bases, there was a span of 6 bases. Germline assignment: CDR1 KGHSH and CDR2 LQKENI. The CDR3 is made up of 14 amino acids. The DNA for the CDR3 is TGTGCCAGCTCACACAAGACGAACACCGGGGAGCTGTTTTTT. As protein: CASSHKTNTGELFF.

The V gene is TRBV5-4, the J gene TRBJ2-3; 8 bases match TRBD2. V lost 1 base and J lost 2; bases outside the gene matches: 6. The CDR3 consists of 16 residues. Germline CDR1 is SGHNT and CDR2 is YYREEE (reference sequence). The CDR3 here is CASSLMERGITDTQYF. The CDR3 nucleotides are TGTGCCAGCAGCTTGATGGAGCGGGGGATCACAGATACGCAGTATTTT.

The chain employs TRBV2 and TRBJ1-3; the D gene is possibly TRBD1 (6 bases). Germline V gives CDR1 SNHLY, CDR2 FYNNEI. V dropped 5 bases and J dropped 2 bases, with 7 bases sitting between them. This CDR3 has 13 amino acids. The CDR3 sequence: CASSYRAGNTIYF. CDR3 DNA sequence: TGTGCCAGCAGTTACAGGGCTGGAAACACCATATATTTT. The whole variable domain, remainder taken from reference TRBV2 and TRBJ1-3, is EPEVTQTPSHQVTQMGQEVILRCVPISNHLYFYWYRQILGQKVEFLVSFYNNEISEKSEIFDDQFSVERPDGSNFTLKIRSTKLEDSAMYFCASSYRAGNTIYFGEGSWLTVV.

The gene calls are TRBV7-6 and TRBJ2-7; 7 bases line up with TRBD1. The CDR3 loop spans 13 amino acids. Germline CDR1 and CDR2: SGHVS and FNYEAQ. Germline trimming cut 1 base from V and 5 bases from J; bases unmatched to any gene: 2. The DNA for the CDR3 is TGTGCCAGCAGCTTAGGACAGGGCGACGAGCAGTACTTC. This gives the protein CASSLGQGDEQYF.

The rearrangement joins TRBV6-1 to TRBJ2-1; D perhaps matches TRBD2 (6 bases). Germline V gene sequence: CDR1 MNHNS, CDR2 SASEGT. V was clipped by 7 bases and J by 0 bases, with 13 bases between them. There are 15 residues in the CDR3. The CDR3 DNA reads TGTGCCAGCATGGCGGGGCCCGGCTCCTACAATGAGCAGTTCTTC. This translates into CASMAGPGSYNEQFF.

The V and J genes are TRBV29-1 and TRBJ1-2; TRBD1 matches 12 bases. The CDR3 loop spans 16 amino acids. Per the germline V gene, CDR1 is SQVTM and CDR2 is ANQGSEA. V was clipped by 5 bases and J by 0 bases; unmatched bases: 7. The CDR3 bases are TGCAGCGTTAACCGGGACAGGGGGCTAGCTAACTATGGCTACACCTTC. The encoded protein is CSVNRDRGLANYGYTF.

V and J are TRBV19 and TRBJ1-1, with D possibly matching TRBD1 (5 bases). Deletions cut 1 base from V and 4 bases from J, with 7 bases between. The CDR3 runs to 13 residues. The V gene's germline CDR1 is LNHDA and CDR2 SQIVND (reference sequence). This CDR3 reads CASSIGGVTEAFF. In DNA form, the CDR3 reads TGTGCCAGTAGTATAGGGGGCGTCACTGAAGCTTTCTTT. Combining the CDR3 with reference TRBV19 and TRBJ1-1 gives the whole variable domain DGGITQSPKYLFRKEGQNVTLSCEQNLNHDAMYWYRQDPGQGLRLIYYSQIVNDFQKGDIAEGYSVSREKKESFPLTVTSAQKNPTAFYLCASSIGGVTEAFFGQGTRLTVV.

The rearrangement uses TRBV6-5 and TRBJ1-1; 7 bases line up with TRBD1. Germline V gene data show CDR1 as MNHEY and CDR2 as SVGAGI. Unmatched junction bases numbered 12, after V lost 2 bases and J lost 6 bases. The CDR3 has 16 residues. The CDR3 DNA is TGTGCCAGCAGTTACCTCGCCTCGCAGGGGGGTTCTGAAGCTTTCTTT. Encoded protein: CASSYLASQGGSEAFF.

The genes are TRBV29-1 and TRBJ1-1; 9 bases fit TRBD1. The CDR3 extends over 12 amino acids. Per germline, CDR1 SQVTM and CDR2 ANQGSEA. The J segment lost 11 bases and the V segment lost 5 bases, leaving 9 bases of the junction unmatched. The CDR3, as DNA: TGCAGCGTTACAGGGGGCCCCTGGGGGGCTTTCTTT. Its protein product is CSVTGGPWGAFF.

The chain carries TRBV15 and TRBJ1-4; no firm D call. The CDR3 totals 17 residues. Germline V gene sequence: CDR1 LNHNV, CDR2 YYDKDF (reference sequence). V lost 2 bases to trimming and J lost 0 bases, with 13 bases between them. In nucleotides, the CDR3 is TGTGCCACCAGCAGAACCCTTCCTCGGTCAACTAATGAAAAACTGTTTTTT. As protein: CATSRTLPRSTNEKLFF.

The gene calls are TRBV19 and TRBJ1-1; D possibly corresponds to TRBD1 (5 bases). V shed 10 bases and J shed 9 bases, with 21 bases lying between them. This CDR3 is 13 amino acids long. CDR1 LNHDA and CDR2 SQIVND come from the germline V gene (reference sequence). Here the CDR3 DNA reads TGTGCCACCGCTCCCCCAGGGCCAGGGCAAGCTTTCTTT. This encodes CATAPPGPGQAFF.

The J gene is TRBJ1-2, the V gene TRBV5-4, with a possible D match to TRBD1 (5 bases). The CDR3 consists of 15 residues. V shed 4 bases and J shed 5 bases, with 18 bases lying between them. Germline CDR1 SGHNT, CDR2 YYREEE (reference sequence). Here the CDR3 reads CASSPPGGEIYGYTF. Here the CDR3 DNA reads TGTGCCAGCAGCCCTCCGGGAGGGGAGATATATGGCTACACCTTC.

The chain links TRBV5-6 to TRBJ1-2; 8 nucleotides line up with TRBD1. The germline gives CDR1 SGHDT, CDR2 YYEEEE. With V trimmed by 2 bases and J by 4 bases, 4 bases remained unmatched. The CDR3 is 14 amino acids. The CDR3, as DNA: TGTGCCAGCAGCTTCCAGGGGGCCGTCTATGGCTACACCTTC. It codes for CASSFQGAVYGYTF.

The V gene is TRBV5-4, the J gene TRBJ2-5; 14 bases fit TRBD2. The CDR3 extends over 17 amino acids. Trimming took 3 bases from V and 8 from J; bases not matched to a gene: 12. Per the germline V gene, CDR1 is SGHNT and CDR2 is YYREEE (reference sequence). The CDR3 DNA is TGTGCCAGCAGCTCCAGCGACGGACTAGCGGGGGGATCTACCCAGTACTTC. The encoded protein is CASSSSDGLAGGSTQYF.

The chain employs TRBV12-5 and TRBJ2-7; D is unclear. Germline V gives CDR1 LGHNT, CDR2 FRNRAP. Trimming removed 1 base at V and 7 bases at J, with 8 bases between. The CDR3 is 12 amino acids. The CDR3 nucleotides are TGTGCTAGTGGTTTGGGCCACTTGGAGCAGTACTTC. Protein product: CASGLGHLEQYF.

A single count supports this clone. Here the CDR3 reads CASSLGQGAIITEAFF. CDR3 sequence (DNA): TGTGCCAGCAGCTTAGGACAGGGGGCGATTATTACCGAAGCTTTCTTT. This chain connects TRBV7-2 to TRBJ1-1; TRBD1 matches at 10 bases. Germline V CDR1 and CDR2: SGHTA, FQGNSA. The CDR3 totals 16 residues. J lost 8 bases, V lost 1 base, and 10 bases had no gene match.

The CDR3 loop is CSAAAVGYTF. Here the CDR3 DNA reads TGCAGTGCCGCTGCGGTCGGCTACACCTTC. The J gene is TRBJ1-2, the V gene TRBV20-1; D not certain. The ends were cut back, 6 bases at V and 8 bases at J, with 10 bases in the middle. The CDR3 sequence is 10 residues long. In germline, CDR1 is DFQATT, CDR2 SNEGSKA (reference sequence).

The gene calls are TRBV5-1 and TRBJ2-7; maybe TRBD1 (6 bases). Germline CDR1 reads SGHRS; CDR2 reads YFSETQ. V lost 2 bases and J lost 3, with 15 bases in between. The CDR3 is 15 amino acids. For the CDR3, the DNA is TGCGCCAGCAGCTTTGACAGGAACACTCACTACGAGCAGTACTTC. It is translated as CASSFDRNTHYEQYF.

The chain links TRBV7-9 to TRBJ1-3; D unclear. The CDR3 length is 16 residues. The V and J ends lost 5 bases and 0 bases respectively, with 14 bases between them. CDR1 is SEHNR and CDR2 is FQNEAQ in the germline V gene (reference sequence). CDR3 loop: CASSVSARFSGNTIYF. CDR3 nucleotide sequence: TGTGCCAGCAGCGTTAGCGCCCGTTTCTCTGGAAACACCATATATTTT.

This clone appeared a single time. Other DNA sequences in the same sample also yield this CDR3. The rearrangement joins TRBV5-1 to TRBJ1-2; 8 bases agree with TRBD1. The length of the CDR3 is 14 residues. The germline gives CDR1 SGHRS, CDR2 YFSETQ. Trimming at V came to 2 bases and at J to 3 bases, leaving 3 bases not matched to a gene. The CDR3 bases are TGCGCCAGCAGCTTAGGACAGGGTGACTATGGCTACACCTTC. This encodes CASSLGQGDYGYTF.

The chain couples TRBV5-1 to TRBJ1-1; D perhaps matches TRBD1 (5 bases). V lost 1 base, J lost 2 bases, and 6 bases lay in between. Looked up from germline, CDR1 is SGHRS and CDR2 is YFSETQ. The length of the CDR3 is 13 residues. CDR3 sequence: CASSLRGNTEAFF. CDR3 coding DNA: TGCGCCAGCAGCTTGAGGGGAAACACTGAAGCTTTCTTT.

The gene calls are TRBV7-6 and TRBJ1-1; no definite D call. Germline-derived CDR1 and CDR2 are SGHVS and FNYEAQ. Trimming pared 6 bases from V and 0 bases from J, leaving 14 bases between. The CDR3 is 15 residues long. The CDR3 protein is CASSQATPMNTEAFF. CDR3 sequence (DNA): TGTGCCAGCAGTCAAGCCACGCCTATGAACACTGAAGCTTTCTTT.

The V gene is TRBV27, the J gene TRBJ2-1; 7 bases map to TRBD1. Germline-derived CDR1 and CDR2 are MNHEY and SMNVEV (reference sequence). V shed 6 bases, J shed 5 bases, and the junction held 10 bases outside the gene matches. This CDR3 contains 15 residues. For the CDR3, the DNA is TGTGCCAGCAGCCATCAAGGGGGCTACCACAATGAGCAGTTCTTC. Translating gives CASSHQGGYHNEQFF.

DNA of the CDR3: TGTGCCAGCAGCTTAGGGGCCTCAGATACGCAGTATTTT. Translating gives CASSLGASDTQYF. The genes are TRBV11-1 and TRBJ2-3; no firm D call. Trimming cost V 1 base and J 4 bases, with 6 bases left between them. Looked up from germline, CDR1 is SGHAT and CDR2 is FQDESV (reference sequence). The CDR3 loop spans 13 amino acids.

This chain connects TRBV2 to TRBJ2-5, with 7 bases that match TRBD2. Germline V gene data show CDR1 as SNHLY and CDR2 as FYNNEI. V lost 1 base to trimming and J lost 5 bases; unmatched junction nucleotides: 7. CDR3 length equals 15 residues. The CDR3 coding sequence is TGTGCCAGCAGTGAAGGGGGGACTACTCGGGAGACCCAGTACTTC. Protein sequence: CASSEGGTTRETQYF.

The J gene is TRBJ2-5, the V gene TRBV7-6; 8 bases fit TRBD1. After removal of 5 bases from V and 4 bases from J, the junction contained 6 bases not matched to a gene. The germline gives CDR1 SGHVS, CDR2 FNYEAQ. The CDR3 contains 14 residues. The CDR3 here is CASSRDRGAETQYF. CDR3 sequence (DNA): TGTGCCAGCAGCCGTGACAGGGGAGCAGAGACCCAGTACTTC.

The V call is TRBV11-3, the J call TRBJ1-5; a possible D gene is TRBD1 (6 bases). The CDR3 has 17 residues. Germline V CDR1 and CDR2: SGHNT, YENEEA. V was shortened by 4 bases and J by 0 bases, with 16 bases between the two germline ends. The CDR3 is CASSSSDRPYSNQPQHF. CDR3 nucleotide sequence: TGTGCCAGCAGCTCATCGGACAGACCATATAGCAATCAGCCCCAGCATTTT.

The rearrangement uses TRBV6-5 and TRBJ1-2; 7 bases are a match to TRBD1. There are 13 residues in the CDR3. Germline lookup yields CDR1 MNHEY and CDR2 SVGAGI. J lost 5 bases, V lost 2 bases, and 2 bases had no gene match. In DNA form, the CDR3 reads TGTGCCAGCAGTTACCGGGGACAGTATGGCTACACCTTC. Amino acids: CASSYRGQYGYTF.